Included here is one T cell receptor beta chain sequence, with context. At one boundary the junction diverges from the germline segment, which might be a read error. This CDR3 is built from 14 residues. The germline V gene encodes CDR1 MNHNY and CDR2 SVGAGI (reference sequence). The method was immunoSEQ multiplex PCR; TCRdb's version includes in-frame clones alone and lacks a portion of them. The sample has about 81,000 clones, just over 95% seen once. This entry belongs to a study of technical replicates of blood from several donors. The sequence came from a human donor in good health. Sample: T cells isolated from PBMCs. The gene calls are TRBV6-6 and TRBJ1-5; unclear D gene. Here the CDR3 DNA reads TGTGGCAGCAGTTCCCACTATAGCAATCAGCCCCAGCATTTT. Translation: CGSSSHYSNQPQHF.